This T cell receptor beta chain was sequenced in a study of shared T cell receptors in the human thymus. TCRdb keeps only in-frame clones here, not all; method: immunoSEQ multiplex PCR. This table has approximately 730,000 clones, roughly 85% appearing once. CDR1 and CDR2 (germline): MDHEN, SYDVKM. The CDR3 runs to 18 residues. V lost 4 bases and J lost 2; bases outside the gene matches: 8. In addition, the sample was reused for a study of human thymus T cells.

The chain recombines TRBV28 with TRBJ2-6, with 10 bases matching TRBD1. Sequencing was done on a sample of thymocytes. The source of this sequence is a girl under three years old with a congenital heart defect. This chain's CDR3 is CASSSPGQGSPGANVLTF. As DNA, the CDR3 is TGTGCCAGCAGTTCACCGGGACAGGGGTCCCCTGGGGCCAACGTCCTGACTTTC.